These T cell receptor beta chains were read from a single sample in a study of blood T cells in healthy people across ages. MiXCR, run by TCRdb on the 5' RACE reads, gives a single entry per CDR3 protein. The repertoire consists of over 1.5 million distinct CDR3 sequences, with roughly 52% occurring once and the leading ten covering over 2%. The sequencing sample was made of blood. These receptors were taken from a woman between 40 and 55 years old in good health. The CDR3 runs from the conserved cysteine through the conserved F or W. Fields, in order: V gene, D gene, clone size, J gene, CDR3 DNA, CDR3 protein. A D gene is named only where the DNA matches it firmly. Some rows have no size entry. The others give once, few or many, or a class for an expanded clone.

TRBV6-1	-	-	TRBJ2-1	TGTGCCAGCCACCCGTATACAGGATACAATGAGCAGTTCTTC	CASHPYTGYNEQFF
TRBV2	-	-	TRBJ2-3	TGTGCCAGCAGTGAACAGGGGGGGCATATAGATACGCAGTATTTT	CASSEQGGHIDTQYF
TRBV7-2	-	once	TRBJ2-5	TGTGCCAGCAGCCGACAACTCCGGGAGACCCAGTACTTC	CASSRQLRETQYF
TRBV7-2	TRBD2	-	TRBJ2-1	TGTGCCAGCAGCTTAGGGGGAGGGCTAGCGCCTTGCAATGAGCAGTTCTTC	CASSLGGGLAPCNEQFF
TRBV29-1	TRBD2	-	TRBJ2-7	TGCAGCGTTGGAGGACTAGCGGGTTACGAGCAGTACTTC	CSVGGLAGYEQYF
TRBV5-1	-	once	TRBJ2-3	TGCGCCAGCAGCTTGGATACCCTTAGAGAACGGGTCTCCCCCACAGATACGCAGTATTTT	CASSLDTLRERVSPTDTQYF
TRBV15	-	few	TRBJ2-7	TGTGCCACCAGCGGCCAGGACGGAAGTTCCTACGAGCAGTACTTC	CATSGQDGSSYEQYF
TRBV25-1	-	few	TRBJ2-3	TGTGCCAGCAGTGAACAGCAAGCAGGAGATACGCAGTATTTT	CASSEQQAGDTQYF
TRBV6-2/TRBV6-3	-	-	TRBJ2-3	TGTGCCAGCAGTTACGGGCAGACTAGCACAGATACGCAGTATTTT	CASSYGQTSTDTQYF
TRBV4-1	TRBD1	few	TRBJ2-7	TGCGCCAGCAGCCAAGGCGGGACAGGGGGGTCCTACGAGCAGTACTTC	CASSQGGTGGSYEQYF
TRBV29-1	TRBD1	-	TRBJ1-1	TGCAGCGTTGGACAGGGACCGGGGAACACTGAAGCTTTCTTT	CSVGQGPGNTEAFF
TRBV12-5	-	-	TRBJ2-3	TGTGCTAGTGGTTTGTACCCTAGCACAGATACGCAGTATTTT	CASGLYPSTDTQYF
TRBV20-1	-	few	TRBJ2-7	TGCAGTGCTAGAGATCATGGGCGAGGGGACTACGAGCAGTACTTC	CSARDHGRGDYEQYF
TRBV29-1	TRBD1	few	TRBJ2-7	TGCAGCGCGGACAGGGGGCAGGGGCAGTACTTC	CSADRGQGQYF
TRBV20-1	-	-	TRBJ2-5	TGCAGTGCTACACGGGACTTATTGGGGGAGACCCAGTACTTC	CSATRDLLGETQYF
TRBV5-5	TRBD1	few	TRBJ2-4	TGTGCCAGCAGCTCCGGACAGGTATGGTACTCTGGAGAGCAGTACTTC	CASSSGQVWYSGEQYF
TRBV5-1	TRBD2	few	TRBJ2-7	TGCGCCAGCAGCTTGGCAGGAGCGGGGGGCGTTTACGAGCAGTACTTC	CASSLAGAGGVYEQYF
TRBV15	TRBD2	-	TRBJ2-3	TGTGCCACCAGCAGCTCCGGGACTACAGGATCAGATACGCAGTATTTT	CATSSSGTTGSDTQYF
TRBV28	-	many	TRBJ2-7	TGTGCCAGCAGCTTAAATAATGAGCAGTACTTC	CASSLNNEQYF
TRBV27	TRBD1	-	TRBJ1-6	TGTGCCAGCAGTGCGAACAGGGGTAGCTCCTATAATTCACCCCTCCACTTT	CASSANRGSSYNSPLHF
TRBV6-2/TRBV6-3	-	-	TRBJ2-2	TGTGCCAGCAGTTACGGGCAGGTTAACACCGGGGAGCTGTTTTTT	CASSYGQVNTGELFF
TRBV6-2/TRBV6-3	-	-	TRBJ2-1	TGTGCCAGCAGCCGTCAACGCATGGTAGGTTCTAGGAGTGAGCAGTTCTTC	CASSRQRMVGSRSEQFF
TRBV7-2	-	few	TRBJ2-1	TGTGCCAGCAACGCACGGACCTACAATGAGCAGTTCTTC	CASNARTYNEQFF
TRBV6-6	-	-	TRBJ1-2	TGTGCCAGCAGAGCCGACCAGATCCCCTATGGCTACACCTTC	CASRADQIPYGYTF
TRBV28	-	few	TRBJ1-2	TGTGCCAGCAGTTTAAGTAGGGTCTATGGCTACACCTTC	CASSLSRVYGYTF
TRBV28	TRBD1	few	TRBJ1-4	TGTGCCAGCAGAGAGACAGGGGGTCCTAATGAAAAACTGTTTTTT	CASRETGGPNEKLFF
TRBV7-2	-	-	TRBJ2-4	TGTGCCAGCAGCTTAATGGCAGGGGGGAACATTCAGTACTTC	CASSLMAGGNIQYF
TRBV6-1	-	few	TRBJ2-1	TGTGCCAGCAGTGAAAAAACCCTTGTGACAGCCAAATACAATGAGCAGTTCTTC	CASSEKTLVTAKYNEQFF
TRBV6-2/TRBV6-3	-	few	TRBJ2-3	TGTGCCAGCAGCAGGCTCCCGCCAGATACGCAGTATTTT	CASSRLPPDTQYF
TRBV7-2	-	many	TRBJ2-5	TGTGCCAGCAGCTTAGAGGGTCAAAACCAAGGGACCCAGTACTTC	CASSLEGQNQGTQYF
TRBV5-1	TRBD1	-	TRBJ1-6	TGCGCCAGCAGCTCCCAGGGACAGGGTGGTTCACCCCTCCACTTT	CASSSQGQGGSPLHF